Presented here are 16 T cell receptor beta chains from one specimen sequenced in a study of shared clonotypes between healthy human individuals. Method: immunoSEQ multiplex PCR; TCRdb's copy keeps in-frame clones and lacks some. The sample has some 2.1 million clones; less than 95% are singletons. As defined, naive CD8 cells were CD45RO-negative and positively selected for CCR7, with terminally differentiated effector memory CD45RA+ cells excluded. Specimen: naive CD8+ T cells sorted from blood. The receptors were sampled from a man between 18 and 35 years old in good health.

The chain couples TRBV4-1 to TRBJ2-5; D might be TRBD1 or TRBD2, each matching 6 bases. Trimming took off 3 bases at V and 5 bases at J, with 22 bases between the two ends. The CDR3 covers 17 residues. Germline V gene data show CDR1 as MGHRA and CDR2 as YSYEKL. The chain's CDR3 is CASSHLPAYGGTETQYF. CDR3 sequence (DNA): TGCGCCAGCAGCCACCTGCCCGCATACGGGGGCACGGAGACCCAGTACTTC.

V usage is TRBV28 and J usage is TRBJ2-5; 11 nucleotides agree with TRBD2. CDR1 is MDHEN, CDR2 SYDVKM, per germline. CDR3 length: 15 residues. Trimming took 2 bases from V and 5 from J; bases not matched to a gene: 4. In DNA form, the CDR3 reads TGTGCCAGCAGTTTAGTAGCGGGGGGGCGGGAGACCCAGTACTTC. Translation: CASSLVAGGRETQYF.

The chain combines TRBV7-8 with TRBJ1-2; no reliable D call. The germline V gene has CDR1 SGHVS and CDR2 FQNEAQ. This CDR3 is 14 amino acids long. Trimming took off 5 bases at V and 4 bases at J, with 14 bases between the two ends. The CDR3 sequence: CASSPLDGLYGYTF. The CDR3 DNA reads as TGTGCCAGCAGCCCGTTGGACGGCCTCTATGGCTACACCTTC.

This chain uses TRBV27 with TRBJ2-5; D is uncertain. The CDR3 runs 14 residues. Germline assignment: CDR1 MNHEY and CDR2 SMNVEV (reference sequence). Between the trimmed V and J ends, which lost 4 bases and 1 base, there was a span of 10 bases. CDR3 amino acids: CASSSRWGQETQYF. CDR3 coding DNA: TGTGCCAGCAGTTCACGCTGGGGCCAAGAGACCCAGTACTTC.

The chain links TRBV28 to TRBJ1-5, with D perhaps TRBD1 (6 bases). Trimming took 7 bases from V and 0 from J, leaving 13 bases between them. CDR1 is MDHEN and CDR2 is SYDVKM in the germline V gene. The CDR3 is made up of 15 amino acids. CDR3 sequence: CASTLQGYSNQPQHF. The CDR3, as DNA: TGTGCCAGCACCCTCCAGGGGTATAGCAATCAGCCCCAGCATTTT.

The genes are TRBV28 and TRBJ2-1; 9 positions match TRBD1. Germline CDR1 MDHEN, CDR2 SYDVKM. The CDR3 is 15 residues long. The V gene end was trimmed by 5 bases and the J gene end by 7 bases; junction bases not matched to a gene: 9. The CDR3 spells CASSVGQGLRNEQFF. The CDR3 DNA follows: TGTGCCAGCAGTGTGGGACAGGGTTTAAGGAATGAGCAGTTCTTC.

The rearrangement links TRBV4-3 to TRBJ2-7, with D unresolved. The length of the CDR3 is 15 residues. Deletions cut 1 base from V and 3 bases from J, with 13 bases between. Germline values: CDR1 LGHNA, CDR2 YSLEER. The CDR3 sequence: CASSQVASDGYEQYF. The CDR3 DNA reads TGCGCCAGCAGCCAAGTTGCCAGCGACGGCTACGAGCAGTACTTC.

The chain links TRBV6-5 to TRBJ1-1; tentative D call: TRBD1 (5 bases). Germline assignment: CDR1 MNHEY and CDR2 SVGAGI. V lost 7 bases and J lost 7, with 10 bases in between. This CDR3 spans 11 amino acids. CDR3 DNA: TGTGCCAGCATGGGGGATGGTGAAGCTTTCTTT. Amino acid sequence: CASMGDGEAFF.

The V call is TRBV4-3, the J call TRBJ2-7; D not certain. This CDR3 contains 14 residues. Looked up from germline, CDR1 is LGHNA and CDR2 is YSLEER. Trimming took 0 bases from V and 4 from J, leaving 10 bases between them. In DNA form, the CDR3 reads TGCGCCAGCAGCCAAGACGCAGGCAATTACGAGCAGTACTTC. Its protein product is CASSQDAGNYEQYF.

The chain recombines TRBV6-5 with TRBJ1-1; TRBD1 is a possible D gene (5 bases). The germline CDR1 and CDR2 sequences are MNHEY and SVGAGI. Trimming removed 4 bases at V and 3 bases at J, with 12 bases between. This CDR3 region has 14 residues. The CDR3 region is CASSFVRGDTEAFF. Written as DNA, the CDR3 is TGTGCCAGCAGTTTCGTAAGGGGAGACACTGAAGCTTTCTTT.

The CDR3 loop is CASSLRQGGGNTEAFF. Written as DNA, the CDR3 is TGTGCCAGCAGCCTCAGACAGGGGGGAGGAAACACTGAAGCTTTCTTT. This sequence joins TRBV7-6 and TRBJ1-1, with 9 bases identical to TRBD1. The V gene end was trimmed by 5 bases and the J gene end by 2 bases; junction bases not matched to a gene: 9. Per the germline V gene, CDR1 is SGHVS and CDR2 is FNYEAQ. This CDR3 spans 16 amino acids.

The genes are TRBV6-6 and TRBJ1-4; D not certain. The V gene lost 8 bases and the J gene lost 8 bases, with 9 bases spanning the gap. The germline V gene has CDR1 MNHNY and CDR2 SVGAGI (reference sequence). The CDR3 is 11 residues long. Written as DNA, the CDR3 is TGTGCCAGCCGGCTTGGGGAAAAACTGTTTTTT. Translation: CASRLGEKLFF.

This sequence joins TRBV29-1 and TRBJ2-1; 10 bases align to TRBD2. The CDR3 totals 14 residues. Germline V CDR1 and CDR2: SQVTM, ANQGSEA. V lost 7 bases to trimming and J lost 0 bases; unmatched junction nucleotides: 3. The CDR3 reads CSGAGGPSYNEQFF. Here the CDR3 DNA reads TGCAGCGGAGCGGGAGGGCCCTCCTACAATGAGCAGTTCTTC.

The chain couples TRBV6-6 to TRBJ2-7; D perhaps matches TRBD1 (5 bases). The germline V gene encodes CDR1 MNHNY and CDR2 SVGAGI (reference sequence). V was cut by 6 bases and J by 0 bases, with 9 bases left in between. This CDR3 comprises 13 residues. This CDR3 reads CASSAGISYEQYF. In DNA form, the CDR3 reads TGTGCCAGCAGCGCAGGGATCTCCTACGAGCAGTACTTC.

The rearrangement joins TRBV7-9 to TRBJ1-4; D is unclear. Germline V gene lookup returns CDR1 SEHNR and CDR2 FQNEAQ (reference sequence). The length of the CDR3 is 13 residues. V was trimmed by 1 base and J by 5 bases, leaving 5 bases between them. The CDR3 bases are TGTGCCAGCAGCTTAGTGGAAAATGAAAAACTGTTTTTT. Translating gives CASSLVENEKLFF.

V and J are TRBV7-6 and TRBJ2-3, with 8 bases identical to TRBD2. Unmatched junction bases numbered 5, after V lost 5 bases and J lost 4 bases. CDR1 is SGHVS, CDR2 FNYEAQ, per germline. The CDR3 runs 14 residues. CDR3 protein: CASSTTSEADTQYF. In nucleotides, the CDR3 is TGTGCCAGCAGCACGACTAGCGAGGCAGATACGCAGTATTTT.